This T cell receptor beta chain was sequenced for a study of blood T cell repertoires in COVID-19. Study as a whole: Sample material is recorded as cDNA or gDNA derived from T cells, B-cell-depleted T cells, or PBMCs.

Per the original data handling: Amplification from reference gene primers served as the basis for estimated nucleated cell counts. Some clones are missing from TCRdb's copy, which holds only in-frame ones; the method was immunoSEQ multiplex PCR. D and trimming were read from the DNA, whereas the V and J calls and clone size are those reported in that table. The sample lists about 210,000 clones, 80% occurring once. Each participant's cohort was designated according to participant-reported clinical history. The V gene end was trimmed by 4 bases and the J gene end by 3 bases; junction bases not matched to a gene: 8. The CDR3 contains 16 residues. Germline V gene sequence: CDR1 SEHNR, CDR2 FQNEAQ (reference sequence).

Sequenced material: PBMCs or T cells enriched from blood (not recorded which). This chain connects TRBV7-9 to TRBJ1-1, with TRBD1 matching 10 bases. The clonotype comes from a man aged 25-45 years with acute COVID-19. The chain's CDR3 is CASSSGQGPIHTEAFF. In nucleotides, the CDR3 is TGTGCCAGCAGCTCGGGACAGGGGCCTATTCACACTGAAGCTTTCTTT.